This TCR beta chain was found in a study of Ad26.COV2.S vaccination and SARS-CoV-2 variants (dated by TCRdb to about 2021). Regarding the research as a whole: Vaccine-arm donors were drawn from COV1001, a multicentre, randomized, double-blind, placebo-controlled phase I-IIa trial of Ad26.COV2.S in healthy adults. Ad26.COV2.S was given intramuscularly at 5x10^10 or 1x10^11 viral particles, as a single shot or as two shots 56 days apart. TCRbeta repertoire sequencing served as the tool for gauging how specific and how broad the SARS-CoV-2-reactive T cell receptors were following Ad26.COV2.S vaccination. A total of some 30 samples were included in the TCR-sequenced set, comprising 19 Ad26.COV2.S vaccine recipients, 5 placebo recipients and 8 SARS-CoV-2 convalescent individuals. Participants in the trial were split at random into five groups of five each, receiving low-dose or high-dose Ad26.COV2.S once or twice, or else placebo on both occasions. Investigators did not know the trial group allocation while performing experiments and assessing outcomes.

Concerning this clone itself: Its specific antigen is unknown. Base qualities are missing; no much larger clone stands one base away.

Reading from cysteine to phenylalanine, the CDR3 counts 15 amino acids. The only DNA kept is the CDR3, 45 bases in frame from the first base. V ends up 5 bases short and J 5 bases short, with an unmatched junction base count of 10. Via the germline V gene, CDR1 is MNHEY and CDR2 SVGEGT. The immunoSEQ Assay was the method used to sequence TCRbeta CDR3 regions. After extraction, genomic DNA underwent amplification by bias-controlled multiplex PCR, followed by high-throughput sequencing. The authors' analysis ran thus. To quantify the absolute abundance of every unique TCRbeta CDR3 region, sequences were collapsed and filtered. T cell fraction was estimated by normalizing TCRbeta template counts to usable DNA, which was measured by amplifying reference genes present in all nucleated cells. Repertoire TCRs were annotated as SARS-CoV-2-specific by exact matching of V gene, CDR3 amino acid sequence and J gene to a known reactive TCR set. The reference SARS-CoV-2 TCR set was obtained from MIRA and was filtered for enrichment in COVID-19-positive ImmuneCODE repertoires, whereby public or cross-reactive TCRs were removed. Drawing on the MIRA antigens, annotated TCRs were analysed further at the level of specific ORF or position within ORF. Breadth was defined as the number of annotated unique rearrangements divided by the total number of unique productive rearrangements, and depth was defined as the summed frequency of the annotated unique rearrangements. Two-sided Wilcoxon rank-sum tests were used to compare TCR breadth between groups. TCRdb re-hosts the immuneACCESS table, in-frame sequences only. Its copies lack some clones; in the studies checked, an unresolved V gene accounts for under half of them, and the cause for the rest is not known. For V, J and clone size, that table is used; D and trimming come from the DNA. This sample has 350,000 to 450,000 clones in its table, and around 92% of those were observed once. The leading ten clones occupy under 2% of the sample.

Results and caveats for the whole study, not just this receptor: Vaccine and placebo recipients had similar non-spike TCR breadth, a finding consistent with the vaccine containing only spike. After vaccination, spike-specific CD8+ and CD4+ T cell responses were reported to show substantial breadth. According to the authors, total T cell responses may have been underestimated by the TCR breadth and depth analyses. The study was not powered to compare responses between vaccine doses or regimens. Ad26.COV2.S recipients had higher spike-specific TCR breadth than placebo recipients (P = 0.0014).

In the paper's terms, the treatment or condition label means: some 20 received Ad26.COV2.S at low or high dose, single or two shots; several received placebo; per-sample allocation not given. Repertoires of vaccine and placebo recipients were sequenced from samples collected on day 63 after the first injection. Between 29 July and 7 August 2020, Cohort 1b enrolled 20 to 30 adults aged 18-55 years at one site in Boston, USA. As a vaccine, Ad26.COV2.S was a replication-incompetent adenovirus type 26 vector that expressed a prefusion-stabilized SARS-CoV-2 spike protein derived from the original Wuhan strain.

The TCR was taken from a person aged 18-65 years who received the Ad26.COV2.S COVID-19 vaccine or a placebo. Sample: peripheral blood, taken in a trial of Ad26.COV2.S vaccine versus placebo. The chain joins TRBV6-2 or TRBV6-3 to TRBJ2-7; 9 bases in the junction line up with TRBD1. CDR3 reads: CASSHTGTGLHEQYF. The DNA is TGTGCCAGCAGTCATACCGGGACAGGGCTGCACGAGCAGTACTTC.